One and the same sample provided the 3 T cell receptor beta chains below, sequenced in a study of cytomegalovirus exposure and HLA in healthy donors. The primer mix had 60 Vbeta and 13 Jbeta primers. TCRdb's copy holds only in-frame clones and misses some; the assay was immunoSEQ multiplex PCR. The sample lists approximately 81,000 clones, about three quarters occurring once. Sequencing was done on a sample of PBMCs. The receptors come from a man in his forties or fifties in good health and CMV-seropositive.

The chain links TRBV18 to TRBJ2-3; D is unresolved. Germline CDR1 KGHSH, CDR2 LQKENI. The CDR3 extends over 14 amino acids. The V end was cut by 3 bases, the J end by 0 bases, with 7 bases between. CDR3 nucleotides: TGTGCCAGCTCACCGGGCTCTAGCACAGATACGCAGTATTTT. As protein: CASSPGSSTDTQYF.

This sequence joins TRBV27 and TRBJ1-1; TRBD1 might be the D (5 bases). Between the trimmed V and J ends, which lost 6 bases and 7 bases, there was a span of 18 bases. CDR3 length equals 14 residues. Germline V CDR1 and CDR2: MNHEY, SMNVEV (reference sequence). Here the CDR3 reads CASSSLVGGYEAFF. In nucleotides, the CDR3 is TGTGCCAGCAGCAGCTTAGTTGGGGGGTATGAAGCTTTCTTT.

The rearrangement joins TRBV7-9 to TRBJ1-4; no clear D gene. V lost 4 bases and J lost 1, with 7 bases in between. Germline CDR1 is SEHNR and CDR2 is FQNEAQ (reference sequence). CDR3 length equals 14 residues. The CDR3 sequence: CASSSEVTNEKLFF. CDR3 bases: TGTGCCAGCAGCTCAGAGGTAACTAATGAAAAACTGTTTTTT.